One and the same sample provided the 30 T cell receptor beta chains below, sequenced in a study of control samples from healthy donors and cancer patients. Only in-frame clones appear in the TCRdb table, and some are missing; sequencing was by immunoSEQ multiplex PCR. The top ten clones hold about 1.5% of a sample with around 94,000 clones, 80% to 95% of them seen once. Sequencing was done on a sample of blood. The origin of the receptors is a woman aged 25 to 39 in good health.

J is TRBJ2-7 and V is TRBV3-1 (or the pseudogene TRBV3-2); D is possibly TRBD2 (5 bases). Trimming cost V 0 bases and J 4 bases, with 13 bases left between them. Germline CDR1 is LGHDT and CDR2 is YNNKEL (reference sequence). The CDR3 has 15 residues. CDR3 loop: CASSQDVGASYEQYF. CDR3 DNA sequence: TGTGCCAGCAGCCAAGATGTGGGAGCCTCGTACGAGCAGTACTTC.

With regard to this clone: This CDR3 is also generated by other DNA sequences in the sample. In DNA form, the CDR3 reads TGTGCCAGCAGCCGTAGCGGGGGCACAGATACGCAGTATTTT. Translated: CASSRSGGTDTQYF. The rearrangement links TRBV7-9 to TRBJ2-3, with 8 bases aligning to TRBD2. The junction had 2 bases not matched to a gene; V was cut back by 5 bases and J by 1 base. The CDR3 is 14 amino acids. Germline values: CDR1 SEHNR, CDR2 FQNEAQ (reference sequence).

This clone was seen a few times. The chain is built from TRBV2 and TRBJ1-1, with D possibly being TRBD1 (5 bases). This CDR3 spans 13 amino acids. CDR1 and CDR2 (germline): SNHLY, FYNNEI. V dropped 3 bases and J dropped 4 bases, with 9 bases sitting between them. The CDR3 is CASSDMGVTEAFF. The CDR3 bases are TGTGCCAGCAGTGATATGGGGGTCACTGAAGCTTTCTTT.

The chain combines TRBV4-2 with TRBJ2-7; 8 bases are shared with TRBD2. Trimming at V came to 1 base and at J to 3 bases, leaving 5 bases not matched to a gene. CDR3 size: 15 residues. Germline CDR1 is LGHNA and CDR2 is YNFKEQ. The CDR3 region is CASSQGIGTSYEQYF. CDR3 coding DNA: TGTGCCAGCAGCCAAGGGATTGGGACTAGCTACGAGCAGTACTTC.

V is TRBV2 and J is TRBJ1-5, with no clear D. The CDR3 extends over 13 amino acids. The V and J ends lost 4 bases and 9 bases respectively, with 13 bases between them. From germline, CDR1 is SNHLY and CDR2 FYNNEI. In DNA, the CDR3 is TGTGCCAGCAGTGGACTGACGAATGGGCCCCAGCATTTT. Amino acid sequence: CASSGLTNGPQHF.

The CDR3 loop is CASSYSSGQEGTEAFF. CDR3 bases: TGTGCCAGCAGTTACTCGTCGGGTCAGGAGGGGACTGAAGCTTTCTTT. The J gene is TRBJ1-1, the V gene TRBV6-5, with D maybe TRBD1 (5 bases). Trimming shortened V by 0 bases and J by 5 bases, and 16 bases separated the two germline ends. Germline-derived CDR1 and CDR2 are MNHEY and SVGAGI. The CDR3 runs to 16 residues.

The chain recombines TRBV27 with TRBJ2-2; D unresolved. Trimming cost V 3 bases and J 4 bases, with 6 bases left between them. CDR1 is MNHEY, CDR2 SMNVEV, per germline (reference sequence). CDR3 size: 13 residues. DNA of the CDR3: TGTGCCAGCAGTTTGCCCGGCACCGGGGAGCTGTTTTTT. It specifies CASSLPGTGELFF.

The chain combines TRBV20-1 with TRBJ2-7; possibly TRBD1 for D (5 bases). Germline V gives CDR1 DFQATT, CDR2 SNEGSKA (reference sequence). The CDR3 extends over 11 amino acids. V gave up 3 bases and J gave up 6 bases, with 9 bases separating them. This chain's CDR3 is CSARSRVEQYF. The CDR3 nucleotides are TGCAGTGCTAGGTCCAGGGTCGAGCAGTACTTC.

The chain uses TRBV7-9 and TRBJ2-7; 9 nucleotides align to TRBD1. The ends lost 4 bases at V and 2 bases at J; junction bases unmatched: 3. The CDR3 is made up of 14 amino acids. Germline loops: CDR1 SEHNR, CDR2 FQNEAQ (reference sequence). This chain's CDR3 is CASSSQGATYEQYF. CDR3 nucleotide sequence: TGTGCCAGCAGCTCACAGGGGGCAACCTACGAGCAGTACTTC. Together with reference TRBV7-9 and TRBJ2-7, the CDR3 gives the full variable domain: DTGVSQNPRHKITKRGQNVTFRCDPISEHNRLYWYRQTLGQGPEFLTYFQNEAQLEKSRLLSDRFSAERPKGSFSTLEIQRTEQGDSAMYLCASSSQGATYEQYFGPGTRLTVT.

The rearrangement links TRBV6-5 to TRBJ2-5, with 7 bases that match TRBD2. Losses at the gene ends were 5 bases for V and 2 bases for J; bases not matched to a gene: 8. Germline CDR1 MNHEY, CDR2 SVGAGI. The CDR3 consists of 15 residues. CDR3: CASSPPGLKQETQYF. The DNA for the CDR3 is TGTGCCAGCAGTCCCCCGGGACTAAAGCAAGAGACCCAGTACTTC.

The chain combines TRBV11-3 with TRBJ2-7; 10 nucleotides line up with TRBD1. The CDR3 totals 17 residues. V shed 5 bases, J shed 3 bases, and the junction held 13 bases outside the gene matches. CDR1 SGHNT and CDR2 YENEEA come from the germline V gene. This chain's CDR3 is CASSPAPGQGIIYEQYF. CDR3 DNA: TGTGCCAGCAGCCCTGCCCCGGGACAGGGGATCATCTACGAGCAGTACTTC. Variable domain in full (rest from reference TRBV11-3 and TRBJ2-7): EAGVVQSPRYKIIEKKQPVAFWCNPISGHNTLYWYLQNLGQGPELLIRYENEEAVDDSQLPKDRFSAERLKGVDSTLKIQPAELGDSAVYLCASSPAPGQGIIYEQYFGPGTRLTVT.

The J gene is TRBJ2-3, the V gene TRBV19; TRBD2 matches at 11 bases. This CDR3 contains 19 residues. Germline trimming cut 3 bases from V and 0 bases from J; bases unmatched to any gene: 11. In germline, CDR1 is LNHDA, CDR2 SQIVND (reference sequence). CDR3: CASSIGLAGGAHSTDTQYF. CDR3 bases: TGTGCCAGTAGTATCGGGTTAGCGGGAGGGGCCCATAGCACAGATACGCAGTATTTT. The full variable domain, completed using reference TRBV19 and TRBJ2-3, is DGGITQSPKYLFRKEGQNVTLSCEQNLNHDAMYWYRQDPGQGLRLIYYSQIVNDFQKGDIAEGYSVSREKKESFPLTVTSAQKNPTAFYLCASSIGLAGGAHSTDTQYFGPGTRLTVL.

This chain joins TRBV7-9 and TRBJ2-1; 12 positions agree with TRBD2. CDR3 size: 17 residues. The ends lost 0 bases at V and 8 bases at J; junction bases unmatched: 8. The V gene's germline CDR1 is SEHNR and CDR2 FQNEAQ (reference sequence). The CDR3 loop is CASSLARLAGVLDEQFF. CDR3 bases: TGTGCCAGCAGCTTAGCCCGACTAGCGGGAGTTCTGGATGAGCAGTTCTTC.

The J gene is TRBJ1-4, the V gene TRBV7-9, with 7 bases aligning to TRBD1. CDR3 length: 14 residues. J gave up 7 bases and V 5 bases, and 7 bases lay outside the gene matches. Germline lookup yields CDR1 SEHNR and CDR2 FQNEAQ (reference sequence). CDR3 bases: TGTGCCAGCAGCCCGCCCCAGGGGGGTGAAAAACTGTTTTTT. This gives the protein CASSPPQGGEKLFF.

The chain's CDR3 is CASSWGPRNQPQHF. The DNA of the CDR3 is TGTGCCAGCAGTTGGGGACCGAGAAATCAGCCCCAGCATTTT. The chain couples TRBV5-6 to TRBJ1-5; maybe TRBD1 (5 bases). The V gene lost 5 bases and the J gene lost 4 bases, with 13 bases spanning the gap. This CDR3 has 14 amino acids. The germline V gene encodes CDR1 SGHDT and CDR2 YYEEEE.

The V call is TRBV10-3, the J call TRBJ2-5; D is ambiguous. The CDR3 runs 12 residues. The germline CDR1 and CDR2 sequences are ENHRY and SYGVKD. V was clipped by 3 bases and J by 7 bases, with 9 bases between them. CDR3 DNA: TGTGCCATCAGTGACAGGAAGATGACCCAGTACTTC. The encoded protein is CAISDRKMTQYF.

The gene calls are TRBV5-1 and TRBJ1-1, with D perhaps TRBD1 (5 bases). The CDR3 runs 15 residues. Trimming removed 0 bases from V and 1 base from J, with 10 bases in between. CDR1 and CDR2 from the germline V gene are SGHRS and YFSETQ. As DNA, the CDR3 is TGCGCCAGCAGCTTGGCGAGACAGACGAACACTGAAGCTTTCTTT. It translates to CASSLARQTNTEAFF.

The chain has TRBV27 and TRBJ2-1, with 8 nucleotides matching TRBD1. The CDR3 totals 15 residues. Germline trimming cut 3 bases from V and 8 bases from J; bases unmatched to any gene: 9. Looked up from germline, CDR1 is MNHEY and CDR2 is SMNVEV (reference sequence). The CDR3 nucleotides are TGTGCCAGCAGTTTTGAGGACAGGGTTAACCATGAGCAGTTCTTC. Residues: CASSFEDRVNHEQFF.

The gene calls are TRBV6-5 and TRBJ2-2, with 11 positions matching TRBD1. CDR1 is MNHEY, CDR2 SVGAGI, per germline. This CDR3 is 14 amino acids long. The J segment lost 5 bases and the V segment lost 9 bases, leaving 5 bases of the junction unmatched. The CDR3 sequence is CARGTGGETGELFF. As DNA, the CDR3 is TGTGCCAGGGGGACAGGGGGAGAAACCGGGGAGCTGTTTTTT.

The genes are TRBV15 and TRBJ2-2; tentatively, D is TRBD2 (5 bases). V was clipped by 0 bases and J by 4 bases, with 12 bases between them. Germline V gene data show CDR1 as LNHNV and CDR2 as YYDKDF (reference sequence). CDR3 length: 16 amino acids. The CDR3 DNA is TGTGCCACCAGCAGAGAGAAACTAGGGAGCACCGGGGAGCTGTTTTTT. Protein product: CATSREKLGSTGELFF.

The chain couples TRBV28 to TRBJ1-1, with D hard to call. V lost 1 base and J lost 2, with 17 bases in between. Germline-derived CDR1 and CDR2 are MDHEN and SYDVKM. This CDR3 is built from 17 residues. The CDR3 protein is CASSLLAGPWINTEAFF. The DNA of the CDR3 is TGTGCCAGCAGTTTATTGGCAGGACCCTGGATTAACACTGAAGCTTTCTTT.

The rearrangement uses TRBV7-2 and TRBJ2-3; D not resolved. Deletions cut 2 bases from V and 4 bases from J, with 10 bases between. The CDR3 sequence is 14 residues long. Per the germline V gene, CDR1 is SGHTA and CDR2 is FQGNSA. The CDR3 loop is CASSLSSNADTQYF. As DNA, the CDR3 is TGTGCCAGCAGCTTAAGTAGCAATGCAGATACGCAGTATTTT.

The count of this clone is one. The V call is TRBV7-9, the J call TRBJ2-1; D not resolved. CDR3 length: 10 residues. Germline V gives CDR1 SEHNR, CDR2 FQNEAQ (reference sequence). V shed 5 bases and J shed 8 bases, with 4 bases lying between them. The DNA for the CDR3 is TGTGCCAGCAGCGAGGATGAGCAGTTCTTC. The encoded protein is CASSEDEQFF.

J is TRBJ1-1 and V is TRBV5-6; 7 bases agree with TRBD1. CDR1 and CDR2 (germline): SGHDT, YYEEEE. The junction had 4 bases not matched to a gene; V was cut back by 0 bases and J by 2 bases. This CDR3 comprises 15 residues. CDR3 DNA sequence: TGTGCCAGCAGCTTGGCGGGACAGAGTAACACTGAAGCTTTCTTT. Translating gives CASSLAGQSNTEAFF.

The V call is TRBV19, the J call TRBJ2-3; TRBD2 matches 9 bases. CDR3 length equals 20 residues. V gave up 4 bases and J gave up 5 bases; unmatched junction bases: 22. The germline V gene encodes CDR1 LNHDA and CDR2 SQIVND (reference sequence). CDR3 residues: CASSKRPRERGAPEEDTQYF. CDR3 nucleotide sequence: TGTGCCAGTAGTAAAAGGCCCAGAGAGCGGGGGGCACCGGAGGAAGATACGCAGTATTTT.

This rearrangement joins TRBV9 to TRBJ1-4, with unresolved D. V dropped 3 bases and J dropped 1 base, with 16 bases sitting between them. The germline CDR1 and CDR2 sequences are SGDLS and YYNGEE. The CDR3 extends over 17 amino acids. The CDR3 is CASSGPKDVRTNEKLFF. CDR3 coding DNA: TGTGCCAGCAGCGGCCCAAAGGACGTTCGAACTAATGAAAAACTGTTTTTT.

The chain couples TRBV29-1 to TRBJ2-1; tentatively, D is TRBD1 (6 bases). Germline V gene sequence: CDR1 SQVTM, CDR2 ANQGSEA. The V end lost 6 bases, the J end lost 6 bases, and 21 bases lay between the germline ends. The CDR3 totals 15 residues. This chain's CDR3 is CSVTKSNRVGNEQFF. Here the CDR3 DNA reads TGCAGCGTCACCAAATCTAACAGGGTAGGCAATGAGCAGTTCTTC.

This chain connects TRBV11-3 to TRBJ2-1; D is perhaps TRBD2 (6 bases). Germline lookup yields CDR1 SGHNT and CDR2 YENEEA. This CDR3 has 12 amino acids. Trimming shortened V by 3 bases and J by 15 bases, and 15 bases separated the two germline ends. The CDR3 DNA is TGTGCCAGCAGCTTTCCGGGGGTAGTTCTGTTCTTC. This codes for CASSFPGVVLFF.

This sequence joins TRBV2 and TRBJ2-2; 9 bases map to TRBD2. The CDR3 spans 16 residues. Germline CDR1 is SNHLY and CDR2 is FYNNEI. V dropped 2 bases and J dropped 5; count of bases not matched to a gene: 6. The CDR3 DNA is TGTGCCAGCAGTGAACTAGCGGGGATAAAGACCGGGGAGCTGTTTTTT. Residues: CASSELAGIKTGELFF.

This chain joins TRBV30 and TRBJ2-2; D gene ambiguous. The CDR3 extends over 13 amino acids. V was cut by 1 base and J by 4 bases, with 7 bases left in between. Germline CDR1 and CDR2: GTSNPN and SVGIG (reference sequence). CDR3: CAWSGPSTGELFF. The CDR3 coding sequence is TGTGCCTGGAGTGGGCCATCCACCGGGGAGCTGTTTTTT.